These T cell receptor beta chains were read from a single sample in a study of CD8 T cells in ankylosing spondylitis. TCRdb used MiXCR to reprocess the 5' RACE reads, holding one entry per CDR3 protein. The sample shows roughly 230,000 distinct CDR3 sequences, about 18% of them seen only once. Sequenced: blood, either unsorted or a sorted T cell fraction (not recorded which). These TCRs come from a male donor with ankylosing spondylitis or in good health (not recorded which). Each CDR3 is given with its conserved first and last residue. A D gene is named only where the DNA matches it firmly. The listing skips clone size in some rows; elsewhere it reads once, few, many or a size class.

v_call,clone_size,d_call,j_call,cdr3_nt,cdr3_aa
TRBV20-1,.,TRBD2,TRBJ2-7,TGCAGTGCTAGAGGTTCGACTAGCGCCTTCTCCTACGAGCAGTACTTC,CSARGSTSAFSYEQYF
TRBV5-1,few,.,TRBJ2-3,TGCGCCAGCAGCTTAACCGGGACCCTTTTCACAGATACGCAGTATTTT,CASSLTGTLFTDTQYF
TRBV5-4,once,TRBD2,TRBJ2-2,TGTGCCAGCGGCCCTGGACTAGCGGGAGGGTCGAACACCGGGGAGCTGTTTTTT,CASGPGLAGGSNTGELFF
TRBV12-3/TRBV12-4,.,.,TRBJ2-7,TGTGCCAGCAGTCTTCGGACTTTCTCCTACGAGCAGTACTTC,CASSLRTFSYEQYF
TRBV29-1,.,TRBD1,TRBJ2-2,TGCAGCGGTTGGACAGGGGGCAACACCGGGGAGCTGTTTTTT,CSGWTGGNTGELFF
TRBV29-1,.,.,TRBJ2-5,TGCAGCGTTGAAGAGGCCGTCTCCGTGGACCAAGAGACCCAGTACTTC,CSVEEAVSVDQETQYF
TRBV5-1,few,.,TRBJ2-1,TGCGCCAGCAGCTCGGGGAACCTCTCCTACAATGAGCAGTTCTTC,CASSSGNLSYNEQFF
TRBV9,few,TRBD2,TRBJ2-7,TGTGCCAGCAGCGTAGCTCCCGTAGCGGGTACGTACGAGCAGTACTTC,CASSVAPVAGTYEQYF
TRBV29-1,.,.,TRBJ2-7,TGCAGCGTTGAAGTGGGGGGGCTGGAAACCTACGAGCAGTACTTC,CSVEVGGLETYEQYF
TRBV5-4,.,.,TRBJ1-1,TGTGCCAGCAGCTTCTTTGCACCCCAAGCTTTCTTT,CASSFFAPQAFF
TRBV12-3/TRBV12-4,.,TRBD1,TRBJ2-2,TGTGCCAGCAGTTTACTGGGGACAGGGGACAACGGGGAGCTGTTTTTT,CASSLLGTGDNGELFF
TRBV9,many,TRBD1,TRBJ2-1,TGTGCCAGCAGCGTAGAGGGGGGACAGGGGGCGAGGAATGAGCAGTTCTTC,CASSVEGGQGARNEQFF
TRBV24-1,few,TRBD2,TRBJ2-1,TGTGCCACCAGCCAACCAGCACCCCCGGGACTAGCGGGTGAGCAGTTCTTC,CATSQPAPPGLAGEQFF
TRBV6-5,many,TRBD1,TRBJ1-5,TGTGCCAGCAGTTACACAGGGGCCGACAATCAGCCCCAGCATTTT,CASSYTGADNQPQHF
TRBV20-1,many,TRBD1,TRBJ2-7,TGCAGTGCTAGAGGGGCCTCGGACAGGCTGACCTACGAGCAGTACTTC,CSARGASDRLTYEQYF
TRBV20-1,many,TRBD1,TRBJ2-1,TGCAGTGCTAGCGACAGGGGGTATGAGCAGTTCTTC,CSASDRGYEQFF
TRBV7-9,.,TRBD2,TRBJ2-1,TGTGCCAGCAGCTCATCTCGGGAGGGCCTTTACAATGAGCAGTTCTTC,CASSSSREGLYNEQFF
TRBV29-1,.,.,TRBJ1-2,TGCAGCGTTGTGGAAACAAACCCTTATGGCTACACCTTC,CSVVETNPYGYTF
TRBV5-5,few,.,TRBJ2-1,TGTGCCAGCAGCTTCGAGACGGACGGTTACAATGAGCAGTTCTTC,CASSFETDGYNEQFF
TRBV5-1,.,.,TRBJ2-3,TGCGCCAGCAGCTGGAATTATGCAGATACGCAGTATTTT,CASSWNYADTQYF
TRBV29-1,.,TRBD1,TRBJ2-7,TGCAGCGTTGAAGGGGGGACAGCGCTTTACTTT,CSVEGGTALYF
TRBV5-1,few,.,TRBJ2-3,TGCGCCAGCAGCTTGGCGGAGGGGGACGGCACAGATACGCAGTATTTT,CASSLAEGDGTDTQYF
TRBV5-1,many,.,TRBJ1-1,TGCGCCAGCAGCTTGGGTGGGTTACGGGTTGACACTGAAGCTTTCTTT,CASSLGGLRVDTEAFF
TRBV12-3/TRBV12-4,.,.,TRBJ1-5,TGTGCCAGCAGCCTGACGGGACATCCCCAGCATTTT,CASSLTGHPQHF
TRBV12-3/TRBV12-4,.,.,TRBJ2-2,TGTGCCAGCTCCGGACTAACCGGGGAGCTGTTTTTT,CASSGLTGELFF
TRBV11-1,few,TRBD2,TRBJ2-1,TGTGCCAGCAGCCCTGAAAGTCCTAGCGGGAGCCCCTACAATGAGCAGTTCTTC,CASSPESPSGSPYNEQFF
TRBV4-1,few,.,TRBJ2-7,TGCGCCAGCAGCCAAGGAAGGGGGGCGTCTGCTTACGAGCAGTACTTC,CASSQGRGASAYEQYF
TRBV29-1,many,.,TRBJ2-1,TGCAGCGTTGAAGGAGAACTAGTCTCCAATGAGCAGTTCTTC,CSVEGELVSNEQFF
TRBV20-1,.,.,TRBJ2-7,TGCAGTGCTAGCCCCAAAGACAGCACCTACGAGCAGTACTTC,CSASPKDSTYEQYF
TRBV14,few,.,TRBJ2-3,TGTGCCAGCAGCCAAGTGGGGTATGGCCCCACAGATACGCAGTATTTT,CASSQVGYGPTDTQYF
TRBV12-3/TRBV12-4,.,.,TRBJ2-3,TGTGCCAGCAGTTTAGTCTTCGGGTCGGCAGGGGACACAGATACGCAGTATTTT,CASSLVFGSAGDTDTQYF